Here is one TCR beta chain with its context. The record originates from a study of radiotherapy plus CTLA-4 blockade in lung cancer. The ends were cut back, 6 bases at V and 5 bases at J, with 16 bases in the middle. Per germline, CDR1 SGHTA and CDR2 FQGNSA. The CDR3 has 15 residues. Here immunoSEQ multiplex PCR was the method, and the copy in TCRdb shows in-frame clones only, minus some. Found here are roughly 120,000 clones, 78% of them singletons; the top ten hold roughly 5.3%. The V gene is TRBV7-2, the J gene TRBJ1-4; TRBD1 might be the D (5 bases). Sequences were derived from peripheral blood, sampled from a patient treated with radiotherapy plus ipilimumab. This clonotype originated in a human donor with non-small cell lung cancer who had a partial response to radiotherapy plus ipilimumab. In nucleotides, the CDR3 is TGTGCCAGCAGATTCTCCAGCGGGGGGAATGAAAAACTGTTTTTT. Amino acids: CASRFSSGGNEKLFF. Drawing the rest from reference TRBV7-2 and TRBJ1-4, the complete variable domain is GAGVSQSPSNKVTEKGKDVELRCDPISGHTALYWYRQSLGQGLEFLIYFQGNSAPDKSGLPSDRFSAERTGGSVSTLTIQRTQQEDSAVYLCASRFSSGGNEKLFFGSGTQLSVL.